This TCR beta chain was obtained from a study of blood T cells in healthy people across ages (dated by TCRdb to 2015 to 2017). Looking at the study overall: In model experiments, roughly one uniquely barcoded TCR beta cDNA molecule per two T cells was captured by template switching. To track age-related changes in TCR beta repertoire diversity, the study relied on deep sequencing normalized with unique cDNA molecular identifiers. Four age groups were formed from the donors: young (average approximately 15 years), middle-aged (more than 35), aged (about 68) and long-lived (more than 75). To avoid experimental bias, donors of different ages were distributed randomly across sequencing lanes. Using the same blood draw, the study looked at two additional independent replicas of 1 million unique cDNA reads for two donors, one aged 18 to 30 and the other aged 80 or older.

A word on this clonotype: Its antigen is still unknown. Per-base qualities were not stored, and no clone one base away is much larger.

Systemically healthy Caucasian individuals from Russia, some 36 in total and aged about 6 to 90 years, were included as donors. Each donor gave around 9.5 milliliters of peripheral blood, collected into EDTA-treated Vacutainer tubes. Ficoll-Paque density-gradient centrifugation was used to isolate PBMCs, with at least 6.5 million obtained per sample. Trizol reagent was used to extract total RNA from the PBMCs, yielding at least 5.5 micrograms per sample. For every donor, an aliquot of PBMCs went through flow cytometry to measure the percentages of naive CD45RAhigh/CD27high T cells. General study outcomes and caveats: Conclusive comparison of naive and antigen-experienced compartments was prevented by the profiling of bulk unsorted PBMCs. The percentage of naive T cells measured by flow cytometry correlated strongly with observed TCR beta diversity. Compared with the aged group, the long-lived group had more naive CD4+ T cells, fewer expanded clones and increased TCR diversity, a pattern suggesting age selection. Because the CMV infection status of the donors was unknown, age-related changes in expanded clonotypes may potentially have been confounded. Estimates of total diversity based on one million sequenced T cells were regarded as lower bounds and as underestimates. Observed TCR beta diversity per million T cells fell roughly linearly with age, and a significant reduction was already apparent by age around 39.

Receptor amplification or capture employed 5' RACE. The sequencing machine was an Illumina HiSeq 2500. The second PCR ran for about 7 to 11 cycles and used a J-beta primer mix along with a sample-barcoded 5' primer. A unique molecular identifier was introduced onto each TCR beta cDNA molecule by a template-switch 5' adaptor carrying 12 random nucleotides. At least 3 million CDR3-containing paired-end reads were obtained from each sample. First-strand cDNA synthesis was performed from all RNA using the Mint cDNA synthesis kit, with priming by a TRBC-specific oligonucleotide. Following uracil-DNA glycosylase treatment, all cDNA underwent a first 18-cycle PCR with the universal primers M1SS and BC2_uni_R. The source study handled its data this way. Each sample was normalized by randomly selecting 1 million high-quality reads, each carrying a distinct molecular identifier. Instead of being binned into consensus sequences, reads that shared molecular identifiers were thrown out. MiTCR, with a Q25 quality threshold and the strictest error-elimination algorithm, was used for CDR3 identification, clonotype clustering and error correction. A nonparametric unseen species model with Euler transformation was used to estimate lower-bound total TCR beta diversity. TCRdb trimmed the raw reads at Q25, called clones with MiXCR and kept productive beta chains. Each entry merges the rows of one CDR3 protein and shows their most common DNA and genes. TCRdb, not the authors, supplied the V and J calls. This sample has about 900,000 distinct CDR3 sequences in its table, and roughly 48% of those were observed once. In total, the top ten clones hold 13% of the sample.

The TCR was taken from a man aged 30 to 45 in good health. Sequencing used blood.

The encoded CDR3 is CSARDVAGEGEKLFF. The DNA sequence follows: TGCAGTGCTAGAGATGTGGCAGGGGAGGGTGAAAAACTGTTTTTT. The sequence is built from TRBV20-1 and TRBJ1-4; TRBD1 is possibly the D segment (6 matching bases). CDR1 is given as DFQATT and CDR2 as SNEGSKA, both from the germline V gene (reference sequence). Trimming takes 0 bases from V and 7 bases from J, and the germline ends sit 15 bases apart. The CDR3 holds 15 amino acids from the cysteine to the phenylalanine. The DNA shown is the 45-base CDR3, in frame from base 1.